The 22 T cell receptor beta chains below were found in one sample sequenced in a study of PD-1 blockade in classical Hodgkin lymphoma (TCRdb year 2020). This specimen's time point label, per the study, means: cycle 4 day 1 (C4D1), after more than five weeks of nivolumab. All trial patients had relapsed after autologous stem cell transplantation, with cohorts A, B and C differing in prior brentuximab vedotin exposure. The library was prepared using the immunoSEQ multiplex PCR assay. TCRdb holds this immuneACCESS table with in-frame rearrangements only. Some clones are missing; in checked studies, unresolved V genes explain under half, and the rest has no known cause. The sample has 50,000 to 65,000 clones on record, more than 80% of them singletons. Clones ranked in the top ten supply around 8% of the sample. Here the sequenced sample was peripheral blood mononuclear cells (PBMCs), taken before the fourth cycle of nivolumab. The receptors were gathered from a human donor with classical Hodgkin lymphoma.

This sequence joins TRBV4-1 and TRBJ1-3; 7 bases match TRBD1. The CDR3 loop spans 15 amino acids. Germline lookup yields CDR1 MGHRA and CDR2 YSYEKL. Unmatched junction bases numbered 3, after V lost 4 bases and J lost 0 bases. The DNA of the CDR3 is TGCGCCAGCAGCCCGGGACAGCTCTCTGGAAACACCATATATTTT. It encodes CASSPGQLSGNTIYF.

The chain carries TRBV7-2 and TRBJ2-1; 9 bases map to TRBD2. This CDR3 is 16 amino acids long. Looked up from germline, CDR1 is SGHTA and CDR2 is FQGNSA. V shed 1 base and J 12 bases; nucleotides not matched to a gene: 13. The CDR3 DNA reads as TGTGCCAGCAGCTTAGTAGCGGGGGCCCAGGGGGGCGGGCAGTTCTTC. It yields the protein CASSLVAGAQGGGQFF. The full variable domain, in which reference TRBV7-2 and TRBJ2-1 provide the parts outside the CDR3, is GAGVSQSPSNKVTEKGKDVELRCDPISGHTALYWYRQSLGQGLEFLIYFQGNSAPDKSGLPSDRFSAERTGGSVSTLTIQRTQQEDSAVYLCASSLVAGAQGGGQFFGPGTRLTVL.

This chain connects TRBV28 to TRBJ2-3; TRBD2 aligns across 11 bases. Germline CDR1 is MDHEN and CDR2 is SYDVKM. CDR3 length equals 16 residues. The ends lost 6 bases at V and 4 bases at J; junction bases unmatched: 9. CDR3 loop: CASSQLAGVEADTQYF. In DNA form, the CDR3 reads TGTGCCAGCAGCCAACTAGCGGGAGTTGAGGCAGATACGCAGTATTTT.

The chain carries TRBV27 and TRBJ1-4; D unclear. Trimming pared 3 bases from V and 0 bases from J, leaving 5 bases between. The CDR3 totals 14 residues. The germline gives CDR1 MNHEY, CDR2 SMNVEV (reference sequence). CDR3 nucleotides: TGTGCCAGCAGTTTCTACCCAACTAATGAAAAACTGTTTTTT. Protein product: CASSFYPTNEKLFF.

CDR3 protein: CASSRSSGASYNEQFF. The CDR3 bases are TGTGCCAGTAGTCGCTCTAGCGGAGCCTCCTACAATGAGCAGTTCTTC. The J gene is TRBJ2-1, the V gene TRBV19, with 7 bases matching TRBD2. Germline V lookup: CDR1 LNHDA, CDR2 SQIVND (reference sequence). V lost 5 bases, J lost 0 bases, and 7 bases stayed unmatched. This CDR3 has 16 amino acids.

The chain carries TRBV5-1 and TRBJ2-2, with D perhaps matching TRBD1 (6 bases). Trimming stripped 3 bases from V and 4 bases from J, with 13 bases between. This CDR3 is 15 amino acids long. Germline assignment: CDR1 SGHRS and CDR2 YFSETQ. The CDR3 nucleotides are TGCGCCAGCAGCTACGATCAGGGGATCACCGGGGAGCTGTTTTTT. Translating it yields CASSYDQGITGELFF.

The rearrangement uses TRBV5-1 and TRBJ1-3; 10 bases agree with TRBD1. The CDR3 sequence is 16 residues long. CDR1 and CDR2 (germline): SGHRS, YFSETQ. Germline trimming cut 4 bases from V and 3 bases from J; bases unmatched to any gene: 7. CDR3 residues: CASSMTGGGRGNTIYF. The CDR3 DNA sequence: TGCGCCAGCAGCATGACAGGGGGCGGACGTGGAAACACCATATATTTT.

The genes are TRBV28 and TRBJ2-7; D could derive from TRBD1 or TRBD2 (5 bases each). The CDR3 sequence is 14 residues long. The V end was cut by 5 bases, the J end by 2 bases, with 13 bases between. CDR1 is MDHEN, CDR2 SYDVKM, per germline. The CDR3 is CASSQGGRAYEQYF. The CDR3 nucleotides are TGTGCCAGCAGTCAAGGAGGCAGGGCCTACGAGCAGTACTTC.

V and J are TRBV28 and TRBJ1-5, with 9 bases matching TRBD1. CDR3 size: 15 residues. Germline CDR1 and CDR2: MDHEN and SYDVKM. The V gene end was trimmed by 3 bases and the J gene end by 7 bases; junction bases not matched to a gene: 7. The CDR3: CASSFGDRAGQPQHF. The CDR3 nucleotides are TGTGCCAGCAGTTTTGGGGACAGGGCTGGACAGCCCCAGCATTTT.

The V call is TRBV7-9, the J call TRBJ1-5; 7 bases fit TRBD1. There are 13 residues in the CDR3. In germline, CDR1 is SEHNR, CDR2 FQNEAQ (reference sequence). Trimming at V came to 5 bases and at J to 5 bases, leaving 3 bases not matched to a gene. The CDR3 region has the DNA TGTGCCAGCAGCAGCCAGGGGGATCAGCCCCAGCATTTT. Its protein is CASSSQGDQPQHF.

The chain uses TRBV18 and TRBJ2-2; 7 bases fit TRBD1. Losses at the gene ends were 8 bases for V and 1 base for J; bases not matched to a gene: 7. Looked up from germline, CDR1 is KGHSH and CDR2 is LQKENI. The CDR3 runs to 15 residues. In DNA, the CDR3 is TGTGCCAGCACCCTACAGGGGAGGAACACCGGGGAGCTGTTTTTT. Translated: CASTLQGRNTGELFF.

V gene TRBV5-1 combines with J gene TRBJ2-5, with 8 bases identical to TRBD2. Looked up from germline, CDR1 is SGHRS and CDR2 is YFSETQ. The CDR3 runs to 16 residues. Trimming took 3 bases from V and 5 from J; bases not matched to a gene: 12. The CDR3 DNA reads TGCGCCAGCAGCTCGCGGACTAGCAGTGGCCGGGAGACCCAGTACTTC. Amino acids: CASSSRTSSGRETQYF.

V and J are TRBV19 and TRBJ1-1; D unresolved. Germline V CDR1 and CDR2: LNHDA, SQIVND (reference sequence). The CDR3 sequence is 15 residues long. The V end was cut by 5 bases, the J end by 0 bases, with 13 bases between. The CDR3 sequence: CASSSVKEMNTEAFF. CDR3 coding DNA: TGTGCCAGTAGTTCCGTCAAGGAGATGAACACTGAAGCTTTCTTT.

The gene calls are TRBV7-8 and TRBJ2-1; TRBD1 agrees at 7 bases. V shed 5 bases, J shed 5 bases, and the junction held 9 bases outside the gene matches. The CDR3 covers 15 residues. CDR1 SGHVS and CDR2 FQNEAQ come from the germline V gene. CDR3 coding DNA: TGTGCCAGCAGCCGGTGGGCAGGGGGTGACAATGAGCAGTTCTTC. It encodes CASSRWAGGDNEQFF.

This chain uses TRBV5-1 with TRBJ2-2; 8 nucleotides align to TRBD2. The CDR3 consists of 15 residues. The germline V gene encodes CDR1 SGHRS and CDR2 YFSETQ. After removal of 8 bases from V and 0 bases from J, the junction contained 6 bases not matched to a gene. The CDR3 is CASYTGGPNTGELFF. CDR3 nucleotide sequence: TGCGCCAGTTACACGGGAGGGCCGAACACCGGGGAGCTGTTTTTT.

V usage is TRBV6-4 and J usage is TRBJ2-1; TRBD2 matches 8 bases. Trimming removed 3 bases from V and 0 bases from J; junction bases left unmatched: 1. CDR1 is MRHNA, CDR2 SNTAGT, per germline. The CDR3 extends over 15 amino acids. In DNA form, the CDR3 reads TGTGCCAGCAGTGAACGGGGGGGCTCCTACAATGAGCAGTTCTTC. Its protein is CASSERGGSYNEQFF.

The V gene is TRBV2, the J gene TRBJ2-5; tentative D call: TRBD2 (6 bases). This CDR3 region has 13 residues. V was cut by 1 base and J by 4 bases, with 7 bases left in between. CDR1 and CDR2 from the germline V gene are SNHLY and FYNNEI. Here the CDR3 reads CASSEGLGETQYF. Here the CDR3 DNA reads TGTGCCAGCAGTGAAGGACTAGGAGAGACCCAGTACTTC.

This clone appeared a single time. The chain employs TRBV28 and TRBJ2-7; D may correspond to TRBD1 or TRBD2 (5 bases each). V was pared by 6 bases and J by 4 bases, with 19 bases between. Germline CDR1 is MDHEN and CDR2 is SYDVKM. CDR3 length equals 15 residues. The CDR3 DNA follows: TGTGCCAGCAGGACATCCGGGACGGGTGGTTACGAGCAGTACTTC. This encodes CASRTSGTGGYEQYF.

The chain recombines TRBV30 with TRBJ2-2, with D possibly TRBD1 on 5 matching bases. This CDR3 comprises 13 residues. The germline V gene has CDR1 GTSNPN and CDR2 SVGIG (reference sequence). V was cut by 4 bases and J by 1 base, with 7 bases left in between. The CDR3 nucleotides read TGTGCCTGGACAACAGGGAACACCGGGGAGCTGTTTTTT. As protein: CAWTTGNTGELFF.

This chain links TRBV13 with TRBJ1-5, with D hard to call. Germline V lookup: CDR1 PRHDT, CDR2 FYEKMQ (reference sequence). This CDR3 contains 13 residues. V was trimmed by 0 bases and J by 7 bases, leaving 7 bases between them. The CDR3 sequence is CASSLGGGQPQHF. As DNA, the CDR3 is TGTGCCAGCAGCTTAGGGGGCGGGCAGCCCCAGCATTTT.

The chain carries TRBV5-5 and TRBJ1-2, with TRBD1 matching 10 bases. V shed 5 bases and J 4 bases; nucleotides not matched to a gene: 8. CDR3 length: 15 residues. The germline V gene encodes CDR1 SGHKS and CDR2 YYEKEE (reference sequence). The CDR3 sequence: CASSPTGQGIYGYTF. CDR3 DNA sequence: TGTGCCAGCAGTCCCACGGGACAGGGGATCTATGGCTACACCTTC.

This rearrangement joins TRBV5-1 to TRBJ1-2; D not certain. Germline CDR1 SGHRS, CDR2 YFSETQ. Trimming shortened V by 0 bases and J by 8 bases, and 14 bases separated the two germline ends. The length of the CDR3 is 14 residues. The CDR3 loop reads CASSLAVSPDGYTF. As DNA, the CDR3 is TGCGCCAGCAGCTTGGCCGTCAGTCCAGACGGCTACACCTTC. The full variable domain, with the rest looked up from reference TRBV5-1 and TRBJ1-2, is KAGVTQTPRYLIKTRGQQVTLSCSPISGHRSVSWYQQTPGQGLQFLFEYFSETQRNKGNFPGRFSGRQFSNSRSEMNVSTLELGDSALYLCASSLAVSPDGYTFGSGTRLTVV.